This T cell receptor beta chain was documented in a study of CD8+ T cells in alopecia areata. For the study at large: Treatment of the treated patients consisted of oral tofacitinib, 5 to 10 mg twice daily. Findings and limits, study-wide: Lesional scalp, especially alopecia totalis/universalis, showed higher clonality than normal scalp. Persistence during tofacitinib was seen for many expanded lesional clones in scalp and blood.

This sample's treatment: oral pan-JAK inhibitor, 5-10 mg twice daily. Extracted from the samples, RNA was reverse transcribed into cDNA to serve as the sequencing template. Assay used: immunoSEQ multiplex PCR; TCRdb lists only in-frame clones, some missing. This table holds about 210,000 clones, about 57% found once. As for this clone: Antigen: not known.

Germline V gives CDR1 SGHRS, CDR2 YFSETQ. The CDR3 is 14 amino acids. V lost 0 bases to trimming and J lost 6 bases, with 11 bases between them. Material: CD4+ T cells sorted from blood, obtained at week 4, from a patient treated with tofacitinib. This receptor was taken from a human donor with alopecia areata. The V call is TRBV5-1, the J call TRBJ2-3; D possibly corresponds to TRBD2 (5 bases). CDR3 coding DNA: TGCGCCAGCAGCTTGGGAGGGTATGAGGATACGCAGTATTTT. Its translation is CASSLGGYEDTQYF.